The clone carrying this T cell receptor (beta chain) was observed a few times. Germline CDR1 and CDR2: KGHSH and LQKENI. The CDR3 extends over 15 amino acids. Between the trimmed V and J ends, which lost 3 bases and 2 bases, there was a span of 14 bases. Arm-PCR with iRepertoire HTBI primers amplified the CDR3 regions for these TCR beta libraries. TCRdb passed the multiplex PCR reads through MiXCR, listing each CDR3 protein once. This table has around 480,000 distinct CDR3 sequences, about 16% appearing once. Time point reported: newly diagnosed GD, antithyroid drugs for less than 3 months. Following extraction of RNA from PBMCs, that RNA was used to make the TCR library. The data were taken from a study of regulatory T cells in long-lasting Graves disease. The same sample was also studied in work on T cells in Graves' hyperthyroidism and ophthalmopathy. From that report: Every diagnosis used clinical symptoms, serum thyroxine and TRAb, thyroid ultrasound and orbital computed tomography. In the first-round RT-PCR of the TCR CDR3, the HTBI primer set was used.

This clonotype was sampled from a woman aged 35 to 59 with Graves disease. Sequencing used peripheral blood mononuclear cells (PBMCs), obtained at new diagnosis, from a patient treated with antithyroid drugs. The chain employs TRBV18 and TRBJ2-7; D is tentatively TRBD1 or TRBD2 (5 bases each). The CDR3 sequence: CASSPFRDGAYEQYF. CDR3 DNA sequence: TGTGCCAGCTCACCCTTCCGGGACGGAGCCTACGAGCAGTACTTC.